This T cell receptor (beta chain) comes out of a study of T cells after somatic rescue of genetic block. The CDR3 is 16 residues long. The V gene lost 7 bases and the J gene lost 4 bases, with 24 bases spanning the gap. CDR1 and CDR2 (germline): SQVTM, ANQGSEA. Produced via immunoSEQ multiplex PCR; TCRdb's table is partial and in-frame only. The profile covers 9,500 to 15,000 clones, with 65% to 85% appearing a single time and roughly 21% taken by the ten largest. The sequence came from a boy younger than 18. The chain links TRBV29-1 to TRBJ2-3; a possible D gene is TRBD2 (6 bases). The sample taken for sequencing was peripheral blood mononuclear cells (PBMCs). The CDR3 coding sequence is TGCAGCGCCCCAGGCCGGCTTGTCTGGGGGGCAGATACGCAGTATTTT. Translation gives CSAPGRLVWGADTQYF.